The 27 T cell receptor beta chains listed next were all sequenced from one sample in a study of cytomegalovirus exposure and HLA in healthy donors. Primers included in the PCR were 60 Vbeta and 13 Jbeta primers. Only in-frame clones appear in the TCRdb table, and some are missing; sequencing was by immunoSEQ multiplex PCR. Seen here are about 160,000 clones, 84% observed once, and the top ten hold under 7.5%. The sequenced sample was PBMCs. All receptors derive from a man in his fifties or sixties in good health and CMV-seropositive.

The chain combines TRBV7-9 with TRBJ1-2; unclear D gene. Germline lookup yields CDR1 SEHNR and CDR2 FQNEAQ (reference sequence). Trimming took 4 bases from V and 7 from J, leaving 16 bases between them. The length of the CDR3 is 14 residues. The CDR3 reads CASSYLNREAGYTF. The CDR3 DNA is TGTGCCAGCAGCTATCTTAACCGGGAGGCTGGCTACACCTTC.

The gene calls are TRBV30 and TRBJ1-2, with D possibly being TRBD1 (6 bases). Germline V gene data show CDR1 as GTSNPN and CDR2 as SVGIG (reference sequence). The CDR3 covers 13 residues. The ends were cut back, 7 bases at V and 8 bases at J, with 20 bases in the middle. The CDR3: CASDHRGAGGYTF. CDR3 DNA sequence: TGTGCCTCGGATCACCGGGGGGCGGGCGGCTACACCTTC.

CDR3 DNA sequence: TGTGCCAGCAGCCCTAGTTTCCGGGGGTCCACTCAAGAGACCCAGTACTTC. Amino acid sequence: CASSPSFRGSTQETQYF. This chain links TRBV7-2 with TRBJ2-5; D might be TRBD2 (6 bases). The germline CDR1 and CDR2 sequences are SGHTA and FQGNSA. This CDR3 contains 17 residues. V was cut by 5 bases and J by 2 bases, with 21 bases left in between.

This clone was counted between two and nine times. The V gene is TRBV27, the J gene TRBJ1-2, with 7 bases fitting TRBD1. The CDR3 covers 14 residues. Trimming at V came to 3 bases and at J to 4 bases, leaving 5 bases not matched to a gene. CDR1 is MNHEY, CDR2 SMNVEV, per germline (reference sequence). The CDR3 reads CASSLTGPSYGYTF. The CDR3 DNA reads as TGTGCCAGCAGTTTGACAGGGCCGAGCTATGGCTACACCTTC.

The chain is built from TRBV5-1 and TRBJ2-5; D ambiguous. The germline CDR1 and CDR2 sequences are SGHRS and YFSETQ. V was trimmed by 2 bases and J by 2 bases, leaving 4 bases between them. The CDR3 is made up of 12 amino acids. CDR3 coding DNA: TGCGCCAGCAGCTTACATCAAGAGACCCAGTACTTC. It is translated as CASSLHQETQYF.

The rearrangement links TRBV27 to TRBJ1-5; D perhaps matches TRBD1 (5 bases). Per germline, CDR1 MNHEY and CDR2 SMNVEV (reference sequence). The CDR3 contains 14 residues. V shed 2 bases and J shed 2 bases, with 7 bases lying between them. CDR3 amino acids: CASSLQQGNQPQHF. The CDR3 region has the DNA TGTGCCAGCAGTTTACAACAGGGCAATCAGCCCCAGCATTTT.

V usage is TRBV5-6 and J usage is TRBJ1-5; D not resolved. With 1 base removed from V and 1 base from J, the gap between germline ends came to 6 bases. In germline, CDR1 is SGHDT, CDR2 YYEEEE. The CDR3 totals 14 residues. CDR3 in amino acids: CASSLRGSNQPQHF. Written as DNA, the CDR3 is TGTGCCAGCAGCTTGCGAGGAAGCAATCAGCCCCAGCATTTT.

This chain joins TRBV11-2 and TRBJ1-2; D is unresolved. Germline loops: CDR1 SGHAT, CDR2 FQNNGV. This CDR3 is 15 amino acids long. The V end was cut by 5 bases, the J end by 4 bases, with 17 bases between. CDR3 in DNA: TGTGCCAGCAGCCCCGGGGTGGGCGGACTCTATGGCTACACCTTC. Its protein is CASSPGVGGLYGYTF. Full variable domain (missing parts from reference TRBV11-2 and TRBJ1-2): EAGVAQSPRYKIIEKRQSVAFWCNPISGHATLYWYQQILGQGPKLLIQFQNNGVVDDSQLPKDRFSAERLKGVDSTLKIQPAKLEDSAVYLCASSPGVGGLYGYTFGSGTRLTVV.

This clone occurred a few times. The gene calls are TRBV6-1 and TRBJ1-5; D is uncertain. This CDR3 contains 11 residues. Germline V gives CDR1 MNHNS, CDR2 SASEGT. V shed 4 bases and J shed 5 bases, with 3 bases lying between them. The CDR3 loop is CASSADQPQHF. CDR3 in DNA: TGTGCCAGCAGTGCCGATCAGCCCCAGCATTTT.

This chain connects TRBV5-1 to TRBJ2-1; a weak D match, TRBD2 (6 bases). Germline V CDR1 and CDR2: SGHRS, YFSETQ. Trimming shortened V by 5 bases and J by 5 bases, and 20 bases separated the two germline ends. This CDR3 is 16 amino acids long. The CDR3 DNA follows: TGCGCCAGCAGGCTGCTACCGGGACTGTCCCACAATGAGCAGTTCTTC. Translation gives CASRLLPGLSHNEQFF.

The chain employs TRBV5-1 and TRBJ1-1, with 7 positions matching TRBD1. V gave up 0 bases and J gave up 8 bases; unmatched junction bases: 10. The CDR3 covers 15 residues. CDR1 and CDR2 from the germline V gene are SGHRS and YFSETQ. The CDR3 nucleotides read TGCGCCAGCAGCTTGGAAAGGGGGCCCCGCGGGGAAGCTTTCTTT. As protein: CASSLERGPRGEAFF.

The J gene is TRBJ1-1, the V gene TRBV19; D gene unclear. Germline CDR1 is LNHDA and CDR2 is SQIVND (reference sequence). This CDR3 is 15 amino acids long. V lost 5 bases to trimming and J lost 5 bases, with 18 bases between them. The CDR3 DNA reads TGTGCCAGTAGTGCGCCGGAGGCAGTGAGGACTGAAGCTTTCTTT. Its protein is CASSAPEAVRTEAFF.

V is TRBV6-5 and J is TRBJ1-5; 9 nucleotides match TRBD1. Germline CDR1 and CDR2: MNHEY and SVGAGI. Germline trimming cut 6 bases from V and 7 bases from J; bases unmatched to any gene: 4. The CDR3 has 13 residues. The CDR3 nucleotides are TGTGCCAGCAGAGACAGGGGGGAACAGCCCCAGCATTTT. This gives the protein CASRDRGEQPQHF.

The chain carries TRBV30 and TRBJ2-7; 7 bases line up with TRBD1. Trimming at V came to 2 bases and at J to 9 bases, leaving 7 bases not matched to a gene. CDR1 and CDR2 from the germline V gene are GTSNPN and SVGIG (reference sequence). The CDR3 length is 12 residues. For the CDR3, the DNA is TGTGCCTGGAGTTTGGGACAGTTGGGGCAGTACGTC. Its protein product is CAWSLGQLGQYV.

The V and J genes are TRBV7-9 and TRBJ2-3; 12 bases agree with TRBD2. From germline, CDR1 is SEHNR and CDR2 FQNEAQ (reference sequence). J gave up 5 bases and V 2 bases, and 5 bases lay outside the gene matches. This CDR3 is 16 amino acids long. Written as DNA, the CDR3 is TGTGCCAGCAGCTTACGGCTAGCGGGGGGGGTAGATACGCAGTATTTT. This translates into CASSLRLAGGVDTQYF.

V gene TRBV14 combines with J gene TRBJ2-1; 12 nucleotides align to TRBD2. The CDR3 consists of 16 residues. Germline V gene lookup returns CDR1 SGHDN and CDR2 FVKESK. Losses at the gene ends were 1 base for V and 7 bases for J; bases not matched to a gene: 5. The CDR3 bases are TGTGCCAGCAGCCAAGGACTAGCGGGAGAGGGGAATGAGCAGTTCTTC. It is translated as CASSQGLAGEGNEQFF.

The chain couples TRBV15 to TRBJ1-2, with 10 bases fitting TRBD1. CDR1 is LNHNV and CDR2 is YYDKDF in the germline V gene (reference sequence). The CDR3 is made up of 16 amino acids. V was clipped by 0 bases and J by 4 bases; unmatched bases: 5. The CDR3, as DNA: TGTGCCACCAGCAGAGAAGGGACAGGGGCTAGCTATGGCTACACCTTC. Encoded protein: CATSREGTGASYGYTF.

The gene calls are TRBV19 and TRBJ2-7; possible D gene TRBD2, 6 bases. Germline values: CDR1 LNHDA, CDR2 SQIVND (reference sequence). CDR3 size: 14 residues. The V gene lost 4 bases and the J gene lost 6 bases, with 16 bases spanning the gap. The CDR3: CASSSRSGGGEQYV. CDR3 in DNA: TGTGCCAGTAGTAGTAGATCCGGGGGTGGCGAGCAGTACGTC.

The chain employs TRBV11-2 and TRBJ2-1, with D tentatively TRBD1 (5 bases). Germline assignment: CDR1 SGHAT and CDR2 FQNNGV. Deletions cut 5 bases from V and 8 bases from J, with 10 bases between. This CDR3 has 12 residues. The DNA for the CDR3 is TGTGCCAGCAGCCCTACAGGACATGAGCAGTTCTTC. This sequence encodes CASSPTGHEQFF.

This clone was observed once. The CDR3 nucleotides are TGTGCCAGCAGCTTACGGTCAGCAGGAACCAATGAGCAGTTCTTC. This encodes CASSLRSAGTNEQFF. The chain uses TRBV5-4 and TRBJ2-1, with D uncertain. V was cut by 2 bases and J by 6 bases, with 15 bases left in between. Germline CDR1 and CDR2: SGHNT and YYREEE (reference sequence). The CDR3 extends over 15 amino acids.

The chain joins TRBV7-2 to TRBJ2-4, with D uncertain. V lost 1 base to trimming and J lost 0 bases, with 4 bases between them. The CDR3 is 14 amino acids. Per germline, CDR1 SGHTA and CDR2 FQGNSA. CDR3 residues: CASSLGAAKNIQYF. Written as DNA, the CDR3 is TGTGCCAGCAGCTTAGGGGCAGCCAAAAACATTCAGTACTTC.

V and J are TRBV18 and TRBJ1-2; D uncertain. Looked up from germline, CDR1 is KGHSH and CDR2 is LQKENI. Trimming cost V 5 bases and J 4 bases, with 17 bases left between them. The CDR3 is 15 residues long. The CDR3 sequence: CASSESRGKIYGYTF. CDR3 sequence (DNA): TGTGCCAGCTCAGAATCCCGAGGGAAGATCTATGGCTACACCTTC.

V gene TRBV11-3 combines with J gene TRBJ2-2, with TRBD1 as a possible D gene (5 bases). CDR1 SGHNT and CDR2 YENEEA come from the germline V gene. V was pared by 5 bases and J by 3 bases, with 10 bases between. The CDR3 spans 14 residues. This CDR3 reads CASSPPGYTGELFF. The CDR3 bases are TGTGCCAGCAGCCCACCAGGGTACACCGGGGAGCTGTTTTTT.

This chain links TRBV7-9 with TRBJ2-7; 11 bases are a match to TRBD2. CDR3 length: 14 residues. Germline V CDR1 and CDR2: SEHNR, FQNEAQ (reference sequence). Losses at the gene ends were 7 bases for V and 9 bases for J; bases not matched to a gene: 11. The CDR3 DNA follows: TGTGCCAGCACCCCTAGCGGGGGGTTCGCAGGGCAGTACTTC. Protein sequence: CASTPSGGFAGQYF.

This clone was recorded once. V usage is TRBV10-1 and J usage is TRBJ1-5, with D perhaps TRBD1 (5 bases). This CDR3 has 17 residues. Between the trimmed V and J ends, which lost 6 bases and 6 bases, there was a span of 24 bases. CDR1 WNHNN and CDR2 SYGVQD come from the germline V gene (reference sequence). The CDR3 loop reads CASSDRRSKIKGQPQHF. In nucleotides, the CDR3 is TGCGCCAGCAGCGACAGACGATCAAAGATAAAGGGTCAGCCCCAGCATTTT.

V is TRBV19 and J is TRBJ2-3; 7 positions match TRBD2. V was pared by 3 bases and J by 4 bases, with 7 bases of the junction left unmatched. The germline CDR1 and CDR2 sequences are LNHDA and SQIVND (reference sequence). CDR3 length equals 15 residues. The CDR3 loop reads CASSISTGGADTQYF. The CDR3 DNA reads TGTGCCAGTAGTATCTCCACGGGAGGAGCAGATACGCAGTATTTT. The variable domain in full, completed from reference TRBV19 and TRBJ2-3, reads DGGITQSPKYLFRKEGQNVTLSCEQNLNHDAMYWYRQDPGQGLRLIYYSQIVNDFQKGDIAEGYSVSREKKESFPLTVTSAQKNPTAFYLCASSISTGGADTQYFGPGTRLTVL.

CDR3 loop: CASSLGVGASGETQYF. The CDR3 DNA reads TGTGCCAGCAGCTTAGGAGTAGGGGCTTCGGGAGAGACCCAGTACTTC. The chain recombines TRBV11-2 with TRBJ2-5; weak D call: TRBD1 (5 bases). This CDR3 region has 16 residues. The germline gives CDR1 SGHAT, CDR2 FQNNGV. V lost 1 base, J lost 4 bases, and 16 bases lay in between.